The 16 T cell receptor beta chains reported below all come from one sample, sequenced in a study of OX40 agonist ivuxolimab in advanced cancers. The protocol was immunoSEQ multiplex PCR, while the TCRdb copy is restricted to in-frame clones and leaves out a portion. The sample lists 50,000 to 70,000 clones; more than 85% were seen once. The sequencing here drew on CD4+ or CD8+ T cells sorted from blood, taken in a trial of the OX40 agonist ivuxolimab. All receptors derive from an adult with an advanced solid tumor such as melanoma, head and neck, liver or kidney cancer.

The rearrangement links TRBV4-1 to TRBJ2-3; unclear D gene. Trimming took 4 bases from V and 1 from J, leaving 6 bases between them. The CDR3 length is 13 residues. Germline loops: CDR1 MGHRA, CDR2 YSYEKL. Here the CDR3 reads CASSLERTDTQYF. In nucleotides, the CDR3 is TGCGCCAGCAGCCTGGAGCGCACAGATACGCAGTATTTT.

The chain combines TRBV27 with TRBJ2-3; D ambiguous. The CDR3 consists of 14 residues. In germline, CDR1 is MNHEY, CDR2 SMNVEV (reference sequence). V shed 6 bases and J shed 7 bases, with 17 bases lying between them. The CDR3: CASSLGALGYTQYF. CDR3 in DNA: TGTGCCAGCAGCCTAGGAGCCCTAGGGTATACGCAGTATTTT.

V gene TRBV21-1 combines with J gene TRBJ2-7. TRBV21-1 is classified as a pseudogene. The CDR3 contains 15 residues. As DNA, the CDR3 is TGTGCCAGCAGCGGCCCCGGGACGGGAAGCTACGAGCAGTACTTC. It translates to CASSGPGTGSYEQYF.

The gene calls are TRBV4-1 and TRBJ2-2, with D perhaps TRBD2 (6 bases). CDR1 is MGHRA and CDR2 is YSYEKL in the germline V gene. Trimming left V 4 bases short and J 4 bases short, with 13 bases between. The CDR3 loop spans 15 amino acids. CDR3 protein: CASSPFRELTGELFF. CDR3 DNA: TGCGCCAGCAGCCCCTTTCGGGAGCTCACCGGGGAGCTGTTTTTT.

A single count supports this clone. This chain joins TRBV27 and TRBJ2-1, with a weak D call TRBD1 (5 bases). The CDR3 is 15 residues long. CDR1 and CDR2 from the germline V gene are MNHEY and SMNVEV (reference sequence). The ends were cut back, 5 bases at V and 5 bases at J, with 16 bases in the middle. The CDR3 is CASSPHIQGNNEQFF. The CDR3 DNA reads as TGTGCCAGCAGTCCCCACATCCAGGGAAACAATGAGCAGTTCTTC.

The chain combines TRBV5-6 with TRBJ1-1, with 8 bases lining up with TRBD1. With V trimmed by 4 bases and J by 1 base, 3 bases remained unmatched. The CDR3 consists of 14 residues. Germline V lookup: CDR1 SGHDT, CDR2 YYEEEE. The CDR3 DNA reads TGTGCCAGCAGCCAGGGGGCCGGGAACACTGAAGCTTTCTTT. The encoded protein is CASSQGAGNTEAFF. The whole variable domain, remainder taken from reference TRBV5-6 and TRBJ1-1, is DAGVTQSPTHLIKTRGQQVTLRCSPKSGHDTVSWYQQALGQGPQFIFQYYEEEERQRGNFPDRFSGHQFPNYSSELNVNALLLGDSALYLCASSQGAGNTEAFFGQGTRLTVV.

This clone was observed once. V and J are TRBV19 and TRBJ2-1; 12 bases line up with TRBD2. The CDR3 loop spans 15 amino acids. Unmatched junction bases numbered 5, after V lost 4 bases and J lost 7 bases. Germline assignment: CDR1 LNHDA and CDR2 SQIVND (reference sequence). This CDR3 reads CASSTTSGSFNEQFF. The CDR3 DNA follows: TGTGCCAGTAGTACGACTAGCGGGAGTTTTAATGAGCAGTTCTTC. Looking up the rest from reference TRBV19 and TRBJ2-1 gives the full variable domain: DGGITQSPKYLFRKEGQNVTLSCEQNLNHDAMYWYRQDPGQGLRLIYYSQIVNDFQKGDIAEGYSVSREKKESFPLTVTSAQKNPTAFYLCASSTTSGSFNEQFFGPGTRLTVL.

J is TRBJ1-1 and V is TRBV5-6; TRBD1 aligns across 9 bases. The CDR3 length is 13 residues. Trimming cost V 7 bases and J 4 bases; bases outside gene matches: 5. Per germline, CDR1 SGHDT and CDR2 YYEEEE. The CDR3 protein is CASGTGHGTEAFF. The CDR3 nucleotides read TGTGCCAGCGGGACAGGGCATGGCACTGAAGCTTTCTTT.

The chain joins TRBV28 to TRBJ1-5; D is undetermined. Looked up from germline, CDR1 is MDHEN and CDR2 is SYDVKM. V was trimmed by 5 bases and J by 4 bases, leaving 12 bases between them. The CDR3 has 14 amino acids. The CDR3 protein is CASSPRAGNQPQHF. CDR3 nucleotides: TGTGCCAGCAGTCCAAGGGCGGGGAATCAGCCCCAGCATTTT.

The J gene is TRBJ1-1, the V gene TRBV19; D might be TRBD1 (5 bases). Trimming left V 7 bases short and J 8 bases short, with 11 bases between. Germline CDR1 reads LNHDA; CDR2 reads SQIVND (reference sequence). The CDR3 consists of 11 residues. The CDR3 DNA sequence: TGTGCCAGTACCCCAGGGACGGAAGCTTTCTTT. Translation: CASTPGTEAFF.

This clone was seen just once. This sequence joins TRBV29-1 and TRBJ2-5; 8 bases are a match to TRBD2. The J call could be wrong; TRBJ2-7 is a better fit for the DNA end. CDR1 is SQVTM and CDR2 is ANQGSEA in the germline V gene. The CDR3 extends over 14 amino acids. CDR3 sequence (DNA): TGCAGCGTTGATCTAGCGGGCGGGAGTTACGAGCAGTACTTC. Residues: CSVDLAGGSYEQYF.

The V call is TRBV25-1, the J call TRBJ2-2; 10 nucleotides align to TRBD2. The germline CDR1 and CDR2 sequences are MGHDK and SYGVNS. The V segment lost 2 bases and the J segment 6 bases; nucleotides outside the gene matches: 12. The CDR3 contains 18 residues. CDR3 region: CASSEIKREGHGAGELFF. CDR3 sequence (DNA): TGTGCCAGCAGTGAAATAAAGCGGGAGGGCCACGGCGCCGGGGAGCTGTTTTTT.

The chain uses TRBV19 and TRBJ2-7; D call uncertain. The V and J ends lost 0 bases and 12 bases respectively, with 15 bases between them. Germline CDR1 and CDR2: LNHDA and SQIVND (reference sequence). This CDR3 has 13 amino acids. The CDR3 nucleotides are TGTGCCAGTAGTATAGATCTGGAAGGGTCGGCGTACTTC. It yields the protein CASSIDLEGSAYF. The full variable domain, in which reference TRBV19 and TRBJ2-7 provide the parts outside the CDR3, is DGGITQSPKYLFRKEGQNVTLSCEQNLNHDAMYWYRQDPGQGLRLIYYSQIVNDFQKGDIAEGYSVSREKKESFPLTVTSAQKNPTAFYLCASSIDLEGSAYFGPGTRLTVT.

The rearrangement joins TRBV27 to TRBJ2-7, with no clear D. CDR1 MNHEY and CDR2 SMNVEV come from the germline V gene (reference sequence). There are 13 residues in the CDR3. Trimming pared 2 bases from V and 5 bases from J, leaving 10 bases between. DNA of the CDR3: TGTGCCAGCAGTTTACGTCAGTTCCACGAGCAGTACTTC. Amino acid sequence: CASSLRQFHEQYF.

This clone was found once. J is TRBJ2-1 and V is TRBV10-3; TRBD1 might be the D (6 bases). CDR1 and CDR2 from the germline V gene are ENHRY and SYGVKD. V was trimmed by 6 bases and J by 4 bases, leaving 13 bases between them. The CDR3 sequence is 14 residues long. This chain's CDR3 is CAIRKTGEYNEQFF. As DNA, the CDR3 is TGTGCCATCAGGAAGACAGGAGAATACAATGAGCAGTTCTTC.

The CDR3 sequence is CASSLRGLAGASSYNEQFF. DNA for the CDR3: TGTGCCAGCAGCTTAAGAGGACTAGCGGGAGCTAGCTCCTACAATGAGCAGTTCTTC. V and J are TRBV13 and TRBJ2-1, with TRBD2 matching 13 bases. The CDR3 is 19 residues long. Germline V gives CDR1 PRHDT, CDR2 FYEKMQ (reference sequence). Germline trimming cut 2 bases from V and 0 bases from J; bases unmatched to any gene: 7. Full variable domain (outside the CDR3, taken from reference TRBV13 and TRBJ2-1): AAGVIQSPRHLIKEKRETATLKCYPIPRHDTVYWYQQGPGQDPQFLISFYEKMQSDKGSIPDRFSAQQFSDYHSELNMSSLELGDSALYFCASSLRGLAGASSYNEQFFGPGTRLTVL.